This TCR beta chain was identified in a study of T cells after yellow fever vaccination. Study-wide findings and caveats: Within FACS-sorted repertoires, abundant clonotypes contaminating from the bulk population could be present.

There are many counts of this clonotype. Its antigen is as yet unknown. In TCRdb, the 5' RACE reads were re-called with MiXCR into one record per CDR3 protein. The sample yields under 300,000 distinct CDR3 sequences, 6.9% seen once. V was clipped by 2 bases and J by 13 bases, with 11 bases between them. The length of the CDR3 is 12 residues. The sequence derives from a man aged 30 to 39 who received the YFV17D yellow fever vaccine. The chain combines TRBV12-3 or TRBV12-4 with TRBJ1-4; possibly TRBD1 for D (5 bases). Source: CD4+ T cells sorted from PBMCs, taken 15 days after the yellow fever booster vaccination. For the CDR3, the DNA is TGTGCCAGCAGTTTATCCAGGGCGGGACTGTTTTTT. It specifies CASSLSRAGLFF.